This record covers a single T cell receptor beta chain. Each TCR beta library was made by quantitative 5'-RACE that incorporated molecular barcodes. One entry per CDR3 protein results from TCRdb running MiXCR on the 5' RACE reads. The data show 100,000 or so distinct CDR3 sequences, approximately 25% seen once. The data are from a study of CD8 T cells in ankylosing spondylitis. The sequence came from a male donor with ankylosing spondylitis. What was sequenced was synovial fluid, either unsorted or a sorted T cell fraction (not recorded which).

CDR3 sequence: CASSQGVAGGQETQYF. The DNA for the CDR3 is TGCGCCAGCAGCCAAGGTGTAGCGGGGGGTCAAGAGACCCAGTACTTC. The chain has TRBV4-1 and TRBJ2-5; 10 bases map to TRBD2. The V and J ends lost 1 base and 2 bases, in that order; junction bases with no gene match: 4. CDR3 length: 16 amino acids. From germline, CDR1 is MGHRA and CDR2 YSYEKL.